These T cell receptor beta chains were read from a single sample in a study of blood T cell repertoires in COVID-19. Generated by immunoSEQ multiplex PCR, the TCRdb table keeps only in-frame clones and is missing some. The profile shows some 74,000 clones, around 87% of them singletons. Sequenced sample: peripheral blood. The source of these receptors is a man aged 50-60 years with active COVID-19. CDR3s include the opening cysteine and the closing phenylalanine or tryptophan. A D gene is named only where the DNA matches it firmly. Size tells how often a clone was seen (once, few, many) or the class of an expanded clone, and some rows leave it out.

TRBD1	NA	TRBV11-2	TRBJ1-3	CASQDRLRTGDGNTIYF	TGTGCCAGCCAAGATCGACTAAGGACAGGGGATGGAAACACCATATATTTT
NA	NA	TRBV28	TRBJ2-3	CASSSLRGNTDTQYF	TGTGCCAGCAGTTCTCTTCGGGGGAACACAGATACGCAGTATTTT
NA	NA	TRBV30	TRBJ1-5	CAWSRRGNQPQHF	TGTGCCTGGAGTCGGAGGGGCAATCAGCCCCAGCATTTT
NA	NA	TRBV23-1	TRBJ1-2	CASSQRGLKGYTF	TGCGCCAGCAGTCAAAGGGGGTTGAAGGGCTACACCTTC
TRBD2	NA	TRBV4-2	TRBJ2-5	CASSQGLAGGWQETQYF	TGTGCCAGCAGCCAAGGCCTAGCGGGAGGTTGGCAAGAGACCCAGTACTTC
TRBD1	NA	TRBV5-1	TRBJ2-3	CASSFMGQGARDTQYF	TGCGCCAGCAGCTTTATGGGACAGGGGGCAAGAGATACGCAGTATTTT
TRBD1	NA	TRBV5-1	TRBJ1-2	CASSPGAAGTGANYGYTF	TGCGCCAGCAGCCCGGGGGCCGCCGGGACAGGGGCTAACTATGGCTACACCTTC
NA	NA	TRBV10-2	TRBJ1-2	CASSESGGTVGYTF	TGCGCCAGCAGTGAGTCGGGGGGGACGGTAGGCTACACCTTC
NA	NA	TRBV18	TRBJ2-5	CASSPTFSGVGQETQYF	TGTGCCAGCTCACCGACCTTTTCAGGGGTCGGCCAAGAGACCCAGTACTTC
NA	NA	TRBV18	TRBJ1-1	CASSPLEYKKTEAFF	TGTGCCAGCTCACCCCTCGAATACAAAAAGACTGAAGCTTTCTTT
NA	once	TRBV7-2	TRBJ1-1	CASRFPTGNTEAFF	TGTGCCAGCAGATTCCCGACAGGTAACACTGAAGCTTTCTTT